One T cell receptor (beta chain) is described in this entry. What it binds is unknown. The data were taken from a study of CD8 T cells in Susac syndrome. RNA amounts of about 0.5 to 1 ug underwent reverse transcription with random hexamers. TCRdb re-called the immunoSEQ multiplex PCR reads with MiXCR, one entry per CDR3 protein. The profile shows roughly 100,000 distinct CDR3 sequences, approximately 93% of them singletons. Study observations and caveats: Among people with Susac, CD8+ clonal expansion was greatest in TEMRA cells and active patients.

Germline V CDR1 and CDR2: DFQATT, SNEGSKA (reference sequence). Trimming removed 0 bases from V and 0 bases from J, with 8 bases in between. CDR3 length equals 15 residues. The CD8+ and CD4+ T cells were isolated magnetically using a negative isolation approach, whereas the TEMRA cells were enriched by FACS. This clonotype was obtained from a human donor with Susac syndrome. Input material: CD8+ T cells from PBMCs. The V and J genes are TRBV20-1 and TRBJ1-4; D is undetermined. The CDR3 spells CSARETFATNEKLFF. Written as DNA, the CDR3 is TGCAGTGCTAGAGAGACCTTTGCAACTAATGAAAAACTGTTTTTT.